The clone carrying this T cell receptor (beta chain) was recorded once. The antigen remains undetermined. Trimming removed 0 bases at V and 0 bases at J, with 10 bases between. Germline values: CDR1 SGHKS, CDR2 YYEKEE (reference sequence). This CDR3 region has 16 residues. The data belong to a study of vaccination effects on CD4 cells after COVID-19. Regarding the study as a whole: Marked clonal contraction of infection- and vaccine-induced clones was seen late after vaccination. There was only 1 of 255 vaccine-induced clones in healthy vaccinees that cross-reacted with common cold coronaviruses.

Produced via immunoSEQ multiplex PCR; TCRdb's table is partial and in-frame only. The repertoire has tens of thousands of clones, about 65% of them found once; the top ten carry 3.5% to 4.5%. At the end of around eleven days of culture, CD4+ T cells were isolated. Vaccine recipients, nucleocapsid antibody negative, had no prior SARS-CoV-2 infection. Half-medium changes using IL-2 medium occurred on days 3 and 7. The sequenced sample was CD4+ T cells from PBMCs cultured without peptide, obtained before COVID-19 vaccination. This TCR derives from a human donor who received a COVID-19 vaccine. The chain carries TRBV5-5 and TRBJ1-3; no firm D call. The CDR3 DNA reads TGTGCCAGCAGCTTGGAGGAGGATTACTCTGGAAACACCATATATTTT. As protein: CASSLEEDYSGNTIYF.